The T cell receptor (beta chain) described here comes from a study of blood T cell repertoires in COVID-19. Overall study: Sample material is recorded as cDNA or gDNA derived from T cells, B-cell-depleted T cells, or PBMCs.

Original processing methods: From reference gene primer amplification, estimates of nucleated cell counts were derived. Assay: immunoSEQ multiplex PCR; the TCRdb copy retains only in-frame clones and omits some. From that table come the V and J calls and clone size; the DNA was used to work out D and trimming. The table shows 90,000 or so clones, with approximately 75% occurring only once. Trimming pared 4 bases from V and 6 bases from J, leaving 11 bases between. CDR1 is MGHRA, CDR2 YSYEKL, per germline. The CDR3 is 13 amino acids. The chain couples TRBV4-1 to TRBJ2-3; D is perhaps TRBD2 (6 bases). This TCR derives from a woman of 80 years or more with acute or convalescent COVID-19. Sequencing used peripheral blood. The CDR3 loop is CASSRLGADTQYF. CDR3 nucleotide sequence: TGCGCCAGCAGCCGACTAGGAGCGGATACGCAGTATTTT.